These T cell receptor beta chains were read from a single sample in a study of control samples from healthy donors and cancer patients. Clones were sequenced by immunoSEQ multiplex PCR, and TCRdb holds only the in-frame ones, with some missing. The data show around 200,000 clones, with around 92% seen just once and approximately 1.5% held by the top ten. Sequenced: blood. Receptors were obtained from a woman aged 30 to 39 in good health. Each CDR3 is given with its conserved first and last residue. A D gene is named only where the DNA matches it firmly. Not all rows give a size; the values are once, few, many and, for expanded clones, a class.

D gene	CDR3 length	J gene	clone size	V gene	CDR3 DNA	CDR3 protein
NA	15	TRBJ1-5	NA	TRBV6-5	TGTGCCAGCAGGAGGGACGGCTATAGCAATCAGCCCCAGCATTTT	CASRRDGYSNQPQHF
NA	13	TRBJ2-5	once	TRBV12-3/TRBV12-4	TGTGCCAGCAACCGACAACTCCAAGAGACCCAGTACTTC	CASNRQLQETQYF
TRBD1	16	TRBJ1-5	NA	TRBV7-8	TGTGCCAGCAGCCCCCGGGACAGAAATAGCAATCAGCCCCAGCATTTT	CASSPRDRNSNQPQHF
TRBD1	16	TRBJ2-3	NA	TRBV6-2/TRBV6-3	TGTGCCAGCAGTCGTGCCGGGACAGGTAGCACAGATACGCAGTATTTT	CASSRAGTGSTDTQYF
NA	14	TRBJ1-2	NA	TRBV21-1	TGTGCCAGCAGCAAGGGTGCTCCCCACTGTGGCTACACCTTC	CASSKGAPHCGYTF
NA	16	TRBJ1-2	NA	TRBV28	TGTGCCAGCAGTTTATCAGTACGTAAGGGGCCGGATGGCTACACCTTC	CASSLSVRKGPDGYTF
NA	14	TRBJ2-3	NA	TRBV9	TGTGCCAGCAGCGTGGTTAGCGGCACAGATACGCAGTATTTT	CASSVVSGTDTQYF
NA	11	TRBJ1-4	NA	TRBV20-1	TGCAGTGCTAGCTTAAATGAAAAACTGTTTTTT	CSASLNEKLFF
TRBD1	15	TRBJ1-4	NA	TRBV18	TGTGCCAGCTCACGAGGACAGGGGCGTAATGAAAAACTGTTTTTT	CASSRGQGRNEKLFF
NA	12	TRBJ2-1	NA	TRBV5-1	TGCGCCAGCAGTCGTCAGTACAATGAGCAGTTCTTC	CASSRQYNEQFF
NA	15	TRBJ1-4	once	TRBV9	TGTGCCAGCAGCGTAGGGGAAGGGGGTAATGAAAAACTGTTTTTT	CASSVGEGGNEKLFF
NA	12	TRBJ1-1	NA	TRBV6-5	TGTGCCAGCAGGGGGGGGAGCACTGAAGCTTTCTTT	CASRGGSTEAFF
TRBD1	14	TRBJ1-2	NA	TRBV27	TGTGCCAGCAGTTTAGTACAGGGGGGCTATGGCTACACCTTC	CASSLVQGGYGYTF
TRBD2	15	TRBJ2-7	NA	TRBV9	TGTGCCAGCAGCGTAGCTCTAGCGGGAGTCTACGAGCAGTACTTC	CASSVALAGVYEQYF
NA	17	TRBJ2-6	NA	TRBV6-1	TGTGCCAGCAGTGAAGATGACAGGACCTCTGGGGCCAACGTCCTGACTTTC	CASSEDDRTSGANVLTF
TRBD1	16	TRBJ1-4	NA	TRBV7-9	TGTGCCAGCAGCCGGACAGGGGGCGTTTCTAATGAAAAACTGTTTTTT	CASSRTGGVSNEKLFF
TRBD1	17	TRBJ1-5	NA	TRBV28	TGTGCCAGCAGTACCACATCGACAGGGTATAGCAATCAGCCCCAGCATTTT	CASSTTSTGYSNQPQHF
NA	13	TRBJ2-2	once	TRBV7-2	TGTGCCAGCAGCTTAGGGTTCGCCGGGGAGCTGTTTTTT	CASSLGFAGELFF
NA	15	TRBJ1-4	NA	TRBV19	TGTGCCAGTAGTTTCCGGACAGCAACTAATGAAAAACTGTTTTTT	CASSFRTATNEKLFF
TRBD2	16	TRBJ2-3	NA	TRBV7-6	TGTGCCAGCAGCTTAGGGGCTAGCGGGAGAGGGGATACGCAGTATTTT	CASSLGASGRGDTQYF
NA	15	TRBJ2-3	NA	TRBV7-9	TGTGCCAGCAGCTTAAACGGCAGGATGGACGATACGCAGTATTTT	CASSLNGRMDDTQYF
NA	14	TRBJ2-7	NA	TRBV4-3	TGCGCCAGCAGCCAAGATTTTGGGGGTCACGAGCAGTACTTC	CASSQDFGGHEQYF
TRBD1	12	TRBJ1-2	NA	TRBV19	TGTGCCAGTAGACAGGGGGCGGATGGCTACACCTTC	CASRQGADGYTF
NA	13	TRBJ1-6	NA	TRBV7-2	TGTGCCAGCAGCTTAGGACAGAATTCACCCCTCCACTTT	CASSLGQNSPLHF
TRBD1	15	TRBJ1-6	NA	TRBV28	TGTGCCAGCAGTCATCCCGGGACAGGGCATTCACCCCTCCACTTT	CASSHPGTGHSPLHF
NA	12	TRBJ2-7	few	TRBV11-2	TGTGCCAGCAGCTTAGCGGGGTACGAGCAGTACTTC	CASSLAGYEQYF
NA	13	TRBJ1-2	NA	TRBV2	TGTGCCAGCAGCGTCTTGGGGCAGCGGGGCTACACCTTC	CASSVLGQRGYTF
NA	14	TRBJ2-5	NA	TRBV9	TGTGCCAGCAGCGTAGGGCAGAGAGGAGAGACCCAGTACTTC	CASSVGQRGETQYF
NA	16	TRBJ2-1	NA	TRBV6-4	TGTGCCAGCAGTGCTAGGACTACCCGTACCTACAATGAGCAGTTCTTC	CASSARTTRTYNEQFF
NA	14	TRBJ1-6	NA	TRBV5-1	TGCGCCAGCAGCGAACAGGCTCCTAATTCACCCCTCCACTTT	CASSEQAPNSPLHF
TRBD2	14	TRBJ2-7	once	TRBV6-6	TGTGCCAGCAGCCGTAGCGGGAGGGAAAACGAGCAGTACTTC	CASSRSGRENEQYF
NA	15	TRBJ1-2	NA	TRBV19	TGTGCCAGTAGTAGGCCTGGAGAAACTAACTATGGCTACACCTTC	CASSRPGETNYGYTF
NA	12	TRBJ1-2	NA	TRBV20-1	TGCAGTGCTAGTACAGGAGCCTATGGCTACACCTTC	CSASTGAYGYTF
NA	13	TRBJ1-1	NA	TRBV3-1/TRBV3-2	TGTGCCAGCAGTCGGGGCCAGAACACTGAAGCTTTCTTT	CASSRGQNTEAFF
NA	15	TRBJ1-2	NA	TRBV19	TGTGCCAGTAGTATAGCTGTAGAGGTTTACTATGGCTACACCTTC	CASSIAVEVYYGYTF
NA	15	TRBJ1-4	NA	TRBV11-3	TGTGCCAGCAGCCCCGGTACGGGGAGGGATGAAAAACTGTTTTTT	CASSPGTGRDEKLFF
NA	15	TRBJ2-3	NA	TRBV10-3	TGTGCCATCAGTGGAAACAGGGAGGGCACAGATACGCAGTATTTT	CAISGNREGTDTQYF
TRBD1	14	TRBJ1-2	NA	TRBV6-5	TGTGCCAGCACCCGGACAGGGGGCAACTATGGCTACACCTTC	CASTRTGGNYGYTF
NA	16	TRBJ2-3	NA	TRBV24-1	TGTGCCACCAGTGACCCCGGCAGGGTTGGTAGAGATACGCAGTATTTT	CATSDPGRVGRDTQYF
NA	15	TRBJ1-5	NA	TRBV7-2	TGTGCCAGCAGCTTGGGAGGGGCTAGCAATCAGCCCCAGCATTTT	CASSLGGASNQPQHF
TRBD1	16	TRBJ1-6	NA	TRBV3-1/TRBV3-2	TGTGCCAGCAGCCCTAGGGGGCGCGGGTATAATTCACCCCTCCACTTT	CASSPRGRGYNSPLHF
NA	11	TRBJ2-1	NA	TRBV19	TGTGCCAGTAAATGGGCCAATGAGCAGTTCTTC	CASKWANEQFF
TRBD1	15	TRBJ1-6	many	TRBV7-9	TGTGCCAGCAGCAACGGACAGGGGAGTAATTCACCCCTCCACTTT	CASSNGQGSNSPLHF
TRBD1	14	TRBJ2-7	NA	TRBV18	TGTGCCAGCTCACCACGACAGGGGGTATACGAGCAGTACTTC	CASSPRQGVYEQYF
TRBD1	13	TRBJ1-1	NA	TRBV10-3	TGTGCCATCAGGGGGACAGGGGGCACTGAAGCTTTCTTT	CAIRGTGGTEAFF
TRBD1	16	TRBJ2-7	NA	TRBV18	TGTGCCAGCTCACCCAGACAGGGTATGAGCGGCTACGAGCAGTACTTC	CASSPRQGMSGYEQYF
NA	13	TRBJ2-7	NA	TRBV28	TGTGCCAGCAGACCCGGGACAACCTACGAGCAGTACTTC	CASRPGTTYEQYF
TRBD1	14	TRBJ1-6	NA	TRBV27	TGTGCCAGCACCCGGACAGGGGGGGGATCACCCCTCCACTTT	CASTRTGGGSPLHF